Listed below are T cell receptor beta chains from one sample, sequenced in a study of T cell responses to AZD1222 COVID-19 vaccine. The data were produced by immunoSEQ multiplex PCR, yet TCRdb's version contains in-frame clones alone and is incomplete. Found here are around 80,000 clones, roughly 90% of them singletons; the top ten hold over 4.5%. The sample was peripheral blood, taken on day 0 of AZD1222 vaccination. The receptor set was obtained from an adult in good health. CDR3s include the opening cysteine and the closing phenylalanine or tryptophan. D genes are given only for firm matches. Clone size is stated in some rows and not others, as once, few, many or a class when expanded.

>TRBJ2-1|-|TRBV25-1|-
TGTGCCAGCAGTCCGATATGGGGGGATCGGTACAATGAGCAGTTCTTC
CASSPIWGDRYNEQFF
>TRBJ2-1|-|TRBV7-3|-
TGTGCCAGCAGCTTCCAGTCTAGGGAGCAGTTCTTC
CASSFQSREQFF
>TRBJ1-2|-|TRBV4-3|once
TGCGCCAGCAGCCAAGGAATCCACTTTAACTATGGCTACACCTTC
CASSQGIHFNYGYTF
>TRBJ2-7|-|TRBV6-5|-
TGTGCCAGCAGTTACTCGATGTCAGGGAGTAGGAACGAGCAGTACTTC
CASSYSMSGSRNEQYF
>TRBJ2-1|TRBD1|TRBV19|-
TGTGCCAGTGCTTTAGGGACAGGGGCCAATGAGCAGTTCTTC
CASALGTGANEQFF
>TRBJ1-5|TRBD1|TRBV10-3|-
TGTGCCATCAGTGAGACCGACAGGGTCGGGAATCAGCCCCAGCATTTT
CAISETDRVGNQPQHF
>TRBJ2-7|-|TRBV28|-
TGTGCCAGCAGTTTCCGGCACCACGAGCAGTACTTC
CASSFRHHEQYF
>TRBJ2-1|-|TRBV2|-
TGTGCCAGCAGTGCGGGGGGCGCCTACAATGAGCAGTTCTTC
CASSAGGAYNEQFF
>TRBJ2-1|-|TRBV24-1|once
TGTGCCACCAGTGATAGGAGCAGGGGCAATGAGCAGTTCTTC
CATSDRSRGNEQFF
>TRBJ1-1|TRBD1|TRBV9|few
TGTGCCAGCAGCGTAGGGAACAGGGGGCGGGATGAAGCTTTCTTT
CASSVGNRGRDEAFF
>TRBJ2-1|TRBD2|TRBV4-3|-
TGCGCCAGCAGCCAAGGAGCGGGGGTCTACAATGAGCAGTTCTTC
CASSQGAGVYNEQFF
>TRBJ1-4|-|TRBV5-1|-
TGCGCCAGCTCCCCACAGGGCTATAATGAAAAACTGTTTTTT
CASSPQGYNEKLFF